Below, one TCR beta chain is given with its context. What this receptor recognizes is not known. The record has no base qualities; no much larger clone is one base away. This specimen belongs to a study of T cell responses to AZD1222 COVID-19 vaccine (dated by TCRdb to about 2021). Broadly, across the study: Because spike-specific TCR depth and breadth did not differ between the two schedules, AZD1222 recipients who got a second dose at roughly 4 weeks were pooled with those who got a second dose at roughly 12 weeks. TCR sequencing covered over 230 trial participants: 200 to 220 given two doses of AZD1222 and 26 given two doses of MenACWY control vaccine. Enrollment into the trials was organized by age into subgroups of 18-55, 56-69 and 70-plus years, and those subgroups contained around 150, 28 and 57 TCR-sequenced participants, respectively.

The CDR3 regions of human TCRbeta chains were subjected to immunosequencing. On the authors' methods: TCRs in the repertoires were matched against a reference library of SARS-CoV-2-specific TCRs that had been generated with the MIRA antigen-specificity platform. Breadth was defined as the fraction of unique TCRs that were SARS-CoV-2-associated, and depth was defined as the fraction of total T cells that were SARS-CoV-2-associated. Each spike-specific TCR was assigned to its reactive spike region and to a CD4 or CD8 class using the MIRA data. Log10-transformed breadth and depth values were compared by one-way ANOVA with Sidak's multiple comparisons tests. Held by TCRdb, this immuneACCESS table contains in-frame sequences only and omits some clones. Under half of the omission traces to an unresolved V gene where checked; the cause of the rest is unknown. The V and J calls and the clone size are those of that table, but D and trimming were determined from the DNA. The sample table shows 130,000 to 150,000 clones, and 90% are seen once. Roughly 3.6% of the sample is held by the ten biggest clonotypes.

In the paper's terms, the time point label means: baseline before first vaccination. Vaccinee samples came from UK trials COV001 and COV002, including a single-blind randomized controlled phase 2/3 trial of AZD1222 (ChAdOx1 nCoV-19) in healthy adults. For TCRbeta chain sequencing, PBMC samples were collected from trial participants at day 0 and at day 28 after the second dose. What the research found in general, with its limitations: After two AZD1222 doses, spike-specific TCR breadth and depth were significantly higher than at day 0 and than in MenACWY recipients. Reportedly, almost half of the unique spike-specific TCRs recognized epitopes lying outside the regions that are mutated in the B.1.351 and B.1.1.7 variants. The 56-69-year group was small, and its depth increase did not reach significance, likely because of low power. Most participants were white British and females outnumbered males, and the authors suggested that clonal diversity may have been underestimated. Because no day 14 peak-response samples were available, repertoires were characterized only after the peak T cell response. The whole spike protein was spanned by vaccine-associated CD4 TCRs, and dominant responses were seen in regions 160-218 and 743-854. Conclusions about previously exposed vaccinees were limited because only a handful of AZD1222 recipients were SARS-CoV-2 seropositive at baseline.

This specimen consisted of peripheral blood, obtained on day 0 of AZD1222 vaccination. The TCR comes from an adult in good health.

This receptor carries the CDR3 CASSGPPQQGGNQPQHF. The DNA sequence is as follows: TGTGCCAGCAGTGGCCCGCCCCAACAGGGGGGGAATCAGCCCCAGCATTTT. This chain joins TRBV28 to TRBJ1-5; 8 central nucleotides agree with TRBD1. Trimming takes 5 bases off V and 4 bases off J; junction bases not matched to a gene: 13. From the cysteine through the phenylalanine, the CDR3 covers 17 amino acids. Just CDR3 DNA is preserved here, 51 bases in frame from base 1. The germline V gene supplies CDR1 MDHEN and CDR2 SYDVKM.